This T cell receptor beta chain was sequenced in a study of cytomegalovirus exposure and HLA in healthy donors. For the study at large: From donors who were HLA-typed, an early data release held about 89 million unique TCRs. Among the roughly 400 donors who were genotyped, about 86% fell in the genetic ancestry cluster that is associated with self-reported Caucasian donors.

As concerns this clone: Its specificity is unknown.

Study-level points and caveats: Association of a missense DCLRE1C variant with TCR beta V- and J-gene trimming was reported in a later analysis. In a later analysis, common viral pathogens appeared linked to several of the most significant clusters.

The PCR contained 60 Vbeta and 13 Jbeta primers. TCRdb's table, derived via immunoSEQ multiplex PCR, lists solely in-frame clones and lacks some. This sample has about 190,000 clones, with more than 75% found just once. After removal of 2 bases from V and 5 bases from J, the junction contained 6 bases not matched to a gene. The CDR3 has 14 residues. Germline V gene data show CDR1 as LNHDA and CDR2 as SQIVND (reference sequence). The receptor was isolated from a young woman in good health and CMV-seronegative. V gene TRBV19 combines with J gene TRBJ2-7; 7 positions agree with TRBD2. The specimen sequenced was PBMCs. CDR3 in amino acids: CASSIRGESNEQYF. The CDR3 DNA reads as TGTGCCAGTAGTATACGGGGGGAATCCAACGAGCAGTACTTC.